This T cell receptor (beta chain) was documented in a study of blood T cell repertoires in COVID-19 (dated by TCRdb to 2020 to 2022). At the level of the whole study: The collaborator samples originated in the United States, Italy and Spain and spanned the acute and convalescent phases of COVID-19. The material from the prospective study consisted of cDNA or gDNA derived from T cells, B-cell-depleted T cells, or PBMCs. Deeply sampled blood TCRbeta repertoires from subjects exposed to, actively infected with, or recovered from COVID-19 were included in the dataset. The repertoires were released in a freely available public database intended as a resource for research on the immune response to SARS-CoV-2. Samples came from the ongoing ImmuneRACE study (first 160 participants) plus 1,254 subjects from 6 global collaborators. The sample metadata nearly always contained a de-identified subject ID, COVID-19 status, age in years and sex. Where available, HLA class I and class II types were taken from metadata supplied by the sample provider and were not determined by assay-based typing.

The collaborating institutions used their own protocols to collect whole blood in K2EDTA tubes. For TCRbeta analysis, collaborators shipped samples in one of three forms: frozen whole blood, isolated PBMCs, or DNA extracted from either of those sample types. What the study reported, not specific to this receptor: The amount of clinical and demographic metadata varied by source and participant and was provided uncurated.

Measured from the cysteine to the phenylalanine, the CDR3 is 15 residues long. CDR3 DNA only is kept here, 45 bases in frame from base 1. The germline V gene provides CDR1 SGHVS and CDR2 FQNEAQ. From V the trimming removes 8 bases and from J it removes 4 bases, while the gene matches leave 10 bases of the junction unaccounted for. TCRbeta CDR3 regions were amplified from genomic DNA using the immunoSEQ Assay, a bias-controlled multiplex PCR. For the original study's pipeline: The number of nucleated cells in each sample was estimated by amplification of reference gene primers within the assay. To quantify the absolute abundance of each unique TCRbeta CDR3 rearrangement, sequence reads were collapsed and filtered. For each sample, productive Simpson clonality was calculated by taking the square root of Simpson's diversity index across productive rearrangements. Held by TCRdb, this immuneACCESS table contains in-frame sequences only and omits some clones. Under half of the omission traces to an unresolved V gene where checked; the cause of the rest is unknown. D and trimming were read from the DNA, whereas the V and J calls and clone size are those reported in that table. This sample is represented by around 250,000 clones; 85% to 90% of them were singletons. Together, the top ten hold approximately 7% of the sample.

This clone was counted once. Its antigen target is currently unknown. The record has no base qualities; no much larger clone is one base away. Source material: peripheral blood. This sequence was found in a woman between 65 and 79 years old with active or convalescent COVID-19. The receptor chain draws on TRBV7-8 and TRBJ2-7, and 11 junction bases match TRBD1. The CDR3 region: CASVPRGQGDYEQYF. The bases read TGTGCCAGCGTGCCCCGGGGACAGGGGGATTACGAGCAGTACTTC.